This T cell receptor (beta chain) was profiled in a study of human T cells and chemical hapten exposure (dated by TCRdb to the early 2020s). Context from the whole study: For sensitization, 2% DPC in acetone was applied to an approximately 2 cm by approximately 2 cm area of upper inner arm skin. Libraries were pooled for sequencing, and variation in per-sample TCR yields was attributed mainly to small differences in library volumes within the pool. Blood for TCR sequencing was provided by twenty-nine alopecia patients at one to four time points (pre-sensitization, 2, 6 and 24 weeks). Peripheral blood TCR repertoire changes were tracked in vivo in alopecia patients during primary and secondary sensitization to the hapten diphenylcyclopropenone (DPC). Most of the patients in the cohort were female, and the cohort covered alopecia areata with under or over 50% scalp involvement, alopecia totalis and alopecia universalis. Patients additionally received weekly therapeutic DPC doses to the scalp throughout the approximately 25-week study period. Blood samples were taken from patients before sensitization (week 0) and at 2, 6 and about 24 weeks after DPC sensitization. Patch tests used Finn chambers with 0.01% DPC on the upper back, scored after 6 days by International Contact Dermatitis Research Group standards.

The time point label, read with the paper, signifies: patch test 2, 6 weeks after DPC sensitization. Read against the paper, the sample's treatment or condition label means: therapeutic diphenylcyclopropenone sensitization with weekly scalp DPC. At every patch-test visit, the blood draw took place before the patch test was put on. Patients were eligible if aged 18 to 70, diagnosed with alopecia and judged suitable for DPC therapy, and pregnant patients were excluded. Total RNA was extracted from unfractionated whole blood that had been collected in Tempus Blood RNA tubes. The table lists this clonotype with a few counts. The specificity of this receptor is unknown. Base qualities are missing; no much larger clone stands one base away. On the study overall, not on this receptor specifically: After repeated subsampling, changes were observed in the strength of the expansion versus patch-test correlation and in the threshold at which the correlation became significant. Because all patients had alopecia, a presumed autoimmune disease, the immune response of the patients might differ from that of healthy individuals. The number of TCRs above 1 in 1000 frequency did not change with DPC sensitization; there was no evidence of global repertoire structure alterations. Significantly more large CDR3 similarity clusters were formed by expanded TCRs than by pre-sensitization or healthy control sets, consistent with antigen-driven responses. The number of PT1 expanded TCRs positively correlated with patch test score, significant at thresholds 8, 16 and 32 but not 4.

V and J lose 5 bases and 2 bases, and a span of 9 bases separates them. Including cysteine and phenylalanine, the CDR3 has 13 amino acids. Only the CDR3 DNA is retained, 39 bases long and in frame from the first base. The germline V gene (reference sequence) sets CDR1 to SEHNR and CDR2 to FQNEAQ. Libraries were prepared through RACE. Sequencing was performed on a NextSeq 500. During library preparation, unique molecular identifiers were attached to individual cDNA molecules so that TCRs could be counted in a quantitative, reproducible way. Each blood RNA sample was used to sequence both TCR alpha and TCR beta chains. The authors processed their data as follows. Samples had a median of roughly 91,000 TCRs, with a range from roughly 23,224 to 750,000. V, J and CDR3 annotation of the TCR reads was carried out using the Decombinator software suite. To make PS versus PT1 abundance plots, every sample was subsampled to the same number of TCRs (28,000). TCRs were defined as expanded if absent before sensitization and observed at least eight times at the 2-week time point. TCRdb's own reprocessing of the public reads used fastp at Q25 and MiXCR and kept productive beta chains. Rows are unified per CDR3 protein, each entry keeping the most common DNA and genes. What appears here as the V and J calls and clone size reflects TCRdb's work, not the paper's. This sample comprises under 450,000 distinct CDR3 sequences, around 6% of them detected only once. Of the sample, 5% to 6% falls within the top ten clones.

The chain uses TRBV7-9 and TRBJ1-1; the D gene remains uncertain. This TCR came from a woman aged 18-29 years with alopecia areata. Some clones in this sample may be carry-over from other donors' samples. The material was whole blood, obtained in connection with sensitization to the hapten diphenylcyclopropenone (DPC). The CDR3 protein sequence reads: CASSQEFNTEAFF. The nucleotide sequence reads as follows: TGTGCCAGCAGCCAAGAGTTTAACACTGAAGCTTTCTTT.